Listed below are T cell receptor beta chains from one sample, sequenced in a study of blood T cell repertoires in COVID-19. Libraries were prepared by immunoSEQ multiplex PCR; TCRdb keeps only in-frame clonotypes and omits some of them. Counted here are 210,000 or so clones, approximately 79% occurring once; the ten biggest clones make up roughly 13%. The sample comprised peripheral blood. The source of these receptors is a man over 45 who had recovered from COVID-19. Both conserved end residues are part of each CDR3. Fields, in order: V gene, J gene, CDR3 protein.

v_gene: TRBV9; j_gene: TRBJ1-1; CDR3aa: CASSVATGGPDTEAFF
v_gene: TRBV5-4; j_gene: TRBJ1-1; CDR3aa: CASSYRDRGNTEAFF
v_gene: TRBV29-1; j_gene: TRBJ2-7; CDR3aa: CSVRQGVAYEQYF
v_gene: TRBV29-1; j_gene: TRBJ1-5; CDR3aa: CSVRQGGNQPQHF
v_gene: TRBV6-2/TRBV6-3; j_gene: TRBJ2-4; CDR3aa: CASSFVRDSGGKNIQYF
v_gene: TRBV30; j_gene: TRBJ2-7; CDR3aa: CAWSVGARAYF
v_gene: TRBV19; j_gene: TRBJ2-7; CDR3aa: CASSDRPGAHYEQYF
v_gene: TRBV29-1; j_gene: TRBJ1-1; CDR3aa: CSVDREDTEAFF
v_gene: TRBV5-4; j_gene: TRBJ2-3; CDR3aa: CASSSLAGEHGTDTQYF
v_gene: TRBV3-1/TRBV3-2; j_gene: TRBJ2-2; CDR3aa: CASSEGLDTGELFF
v_gene: TRBV11-3; j_gene: TRBJ2-3; CDR3aa: CASSPGPSTDTQYF
v_gene: TRBV2; j_gene: TRBJ2-1; CDR3aa: CASKGRTSSYNEQFF
v_gene: TRBV7-2; j_gene: TRBJ2-7; CDR3aa: CASSLAHITGDEQYF
v_gene: TRBV5-8; j_gene: TRBJ1-5; CDR3aa: CASSLGQISQPQHF
v_gene: TRBV20-1; j_gene: TRBJ1-2; CDR3aa: CSASRYYGYTF
v_gene: TRBV7-2; j_gene: TRBJ1-5; CDR3aa: CASSLDSKRKPQHF
v_gene: TRBV5-1; j_gene: TRBJ2-1; CDR3aa: CASSPSVGGSYNEQFF
v_gene: TRBV15; j_gene: TRBJ1-4; CDR3aa: CATSRDGKQAEKLFF
v_gene: TRBV6-1; j_gene: TRBJ2-7; CDR3aa: CASSEGTSGSYEQYF
v_gene: TRBV7-9; j_gene: TRBJ2-1; CDR3aa: CASSPKGTLGDEQFF
v_gene: TRBV30; j_gene: TRBJ2-7; CDR3aa: CAWSGTGPGEQYF
v_gene: TRBV29-1; j_gene: TRBJ1-4; CDR3aa: CSVEDPYRGDEKLFF
v_gene: TRBV28; j_gene: TRBJ2-1; CDR3aa: CASSQSGTGGLYNEQFF
v_gene: TRBV5-6; j_gene: TRBJ1-2; CDR3aa: CASSLGFAGQGNYGYTF
v_gene: TRBV29-1; j_gene: TRBJ2-3; CDR3aa: CSVEGQGNPDTQYF
v_gene: TRBV11-2; j_gene: TRBJ1-2; CDR3aa: CASSFSGATNYGYTF
v_gene: TRBV27; j_gene: TRBJ2-7; CDR3aa: CASSLSGHSAYEQYF
v_gene: TRBV20-1; j_gene: TRBJ2-1; CDR3aa: CSASKAGLAVRGQFF
v_gene: TRBV28; j_gene: TRBJ2-5; CDR3aa: CASSPGTEHQETQYF
v_gene: TRBV7-2; j_gene: TRBJ1-2; CDR3aa: CASSSGQGTGGYTF
v_gene: TRBV6-4; j_gene: TRBJ2-2; CDR3aa: CASRRTGGSGELFF
v_gene: TRBV21-1; j_gene: TRBJ2-5; CDR3aa: CASSYNGQGELETQYF
v_gene: TRBV7-2; j_gene: TRBJ2-1; CDR3aa: CASSLEGSQGWEQFF
v_gene: TRBV15; j_gene: TRBJ2-4; CDR3aa: CATSRDFGLGRGPAGNIQYF
v_gene: TRBV10-3; j_gene: TRBJ2-1; CDR3aa: CAIRERGGTTTNEQFF
v_gene: TRBV11-2; j_gene: TRBJ2-7; CDR3aa: CASSHRSSPYEQYF
v_gene: TRBV2; j_gene: TRBJ2-5; CDR3aa: CASSFGLAGVETQYF
v_gene: TRBV10-3; j_gene: TRBJ2-1; CDR3aa: CAISDGEEDEQFF
v_gene: TRBV6-2/TRBV6-3; j_gene: TRBJ1-5; CDR3aa: CATSEAGSNQPQHF
v_gene: TRBV11-3; j_gene: TRBJ2-1; CDR3aa: CASSFGTSGSDEQFF
v_gene: TRBV20-1; j_gene: TRBJ1-2; CDR3aa: CSAEQGYGYTF
v_gene: TRBV3-1/TRBV3-2; j_gene: TRBJ2-5; CDR3aa: CASSPRGGTSGPQETQYF
v_gene: TRBV11-2; j_gene: TRBJ1-1; CDR3aa: CASRRPLGGVNTEAFF
v_gene: TRBV6-2/TRBV6-3; j_gene: TRBJ2-7; CDR3aa: CASSLTGGGYEQYF
v_gene: TRBV10-3; j_gene: TRBJ1-5; CDR3aa: CAISDSGGNQPQHF
v_gene: TRBV6-6; j_gene: TRBJ2-7; CDR3aa: CASTRRARESDLLGEQYF
v_gene: TRBV19; j_gene: TRBJ2-3; CDR3aa: CASSRPQGVKTDTQYF
v_gene: TRBV20-1; j_gene: TRBJ1-2; CDR3aa: CSASNHMRYGYTF